This passage covers 14 T cell receptor beta chains from one sample sequenced in a study of T cell responses to AZD1222 COVID-19 vaccine. Libraries were prepared by immunoSEQ multiplex PCR; TCRdb keeps only in-frame clonotypes and omits some of them. The sample contains about 150,000 clones, 80% to 95% of which appear only once. The sample was peripheral blood, taken 28 days after the second AZD1222 dose. These receptors were obtained from an adult who received the AZD1222 COVID-19 vaccine.

V usage is TRBV29-1 and J usage is TRBJ1-4, with a weak D call TRBD1 (5 bases). V was pared by 4 bases and J by 0 bases, with 9 bases between. The germline CDR1 and CDR2 sequences are SQVTM and ANQGSEA. The CDR3 is made up of 14 amino acids. The CDR3 spells CSVGQTATNEKLFF. CDR3 DNA sequence: TGCAGCGTTGGGCAGACAGCAACTAATGAAAAACTGTTTTTT.

The chain employs TRBV19 and TRBJ2-4; D may match TRBD1 or TRBD2 (6 bases each). The CDR3 spans 12 residues. Per germline, CDR1 LNHDA and CDR2 SQIVND (reference sequence). Trimming pared 5 bases from V and 7 bases from J, leaving 9 bases between. The CDR3 nucleotides read TGTGCCAGTAGTCAAGGGGGGAACATTCAGTACTTC. Translation gives CASSQGGNIQYF.

V gene TRBV5-1 combines with J gene TRBJ2-7; 10 bases fit TRBD1. From germline, CDR1 is SGHRS and CDR2 YFSETQ. CDR3 length: 15 amino acids. The trim removed 4 bases at V and 3 bases at J, leaving 7 bases unmatched. DNA for the CDR3: TGCGCCAGCAGCGCCCGGACAGGGGGGATCTACGAGCAGTACTTC. Encoded protein: CASSARTGGIYEQYF.

The genes are TRBV5-1 and TRBJ2-3; 7 bases fit TRBD1. The CDR3 loop spans 15 amino acids. The germline gives CDR1 SGHRS, CDR2 YFSETQ. Germline trimming cut 0 bases from V and 2 bases from J; bases unmatched to any gene: 3. The CDR3, as DNA: TGCGCCAGCAGCTTGGGGACAGGTAACACAGATACGCAGTATTTT. It is translated as CASSLGTGNTDTQYF.

The rearrangement links TRBV19 to TRBJ1-3; the match to TRBD1 covers 8 bases. Germline-derived CDR1 and CDR2 are LNHDA and SQIVND (reference sequence). V was pared by 7 bases and J by 4 bases, with 12 bases of the junction left unmatched. This CDR3 contains 16 residues. CDR3 sequence: CASTISRTGFGNTIYF. The CDR3 coding sequence is TGTGCCAGTACCATATCCCGGACAGGGTTCGGAAACACCATATATTTT.

This rearrangement joins TRBV29-1 to TRBJ1-1, with D possibly matching TRBD1 (6 bases). CDR1 is SQVTM, CDR2 ANQGSEA, per germline. The length of the CDR3 is 10 residues. Trimming removed 7 bases from V and 8 bases from J, with 11 bases in between. CDR3 sequence reads: CSALTGEAFF. CDR3 DNA sequence: TGCAGCGCTCTAACAGGGGAAGCTTTCTTT. The full variable domain, in which reference TRBV29-1 and TRBJ1-1 provide the parts outside the CDR3, is SAVISQKPSRDICQRGTSLTIQCQVDSQVTMMFWYRQQPGQSLTLIATANQGSEATYESGFVIDKFPISRPNLTFSTLTVSNMSPEDSSIYLCSALTGEAFFGQGTRLTVV.

The genes are TRBV6-2 or TRBV6-3 and TRBJ2-7; 11 nucleotides align to TRBD2. CDR1 MNHEY and CDR2 SVGEGT come from the germline V gene. This CDR3 is built from 17 residues. The V segment lost 0 bases and the J segment 3 bases; nucleotides outside the gene matches: 7. In DNA, the CDR3 is TGTGCCAGCAGTTACTCGACTAGCGGGGAAGCCTACTACGAGCAGTACTTC. This translates into CASSYSTSGEAYYEQYF.

This clone was seen only once. This sequence joins TRBV2 and TRBJ1-5, with 7 bases that match TRBD1. This CDR3 has 15 amino acids. Per the germline V gene, CDR1 is SNHLY and CDR2 is FYNNEI. V shed 4 bases, J shed 2 bases, and the junction held 5 bases outside the gene matches. The CDR3 spells CASSVGQGGNQPQHF. The CDR3 DNA is TGTGCCAGCAGTGTCGGGCAGGGGGGCAATCAGCCCCAGCATTTT.

This chain connects TRBV4-3 to TRBJ2-7; D gene ambiguous. The CDR3 is made up of 15 amino acids. Between the trimmed V and J ends, which lost 3 bases and 5 bases, there was a span of 17 bases. The germline CDR1 and CDR2 sequences are LGHNA and YSLEER. The CDR3: CASSQFWVGENEQYF. DNA for the CDR3: TGCGCCAGCAGCCAGTTCTGGGTTGGCGAGAACGAGCAGTACTTC.

V and J are TRBV18 and TRBJ1-2; possibly TRBD1 for D (6 bases). Trimming took off 5 bases at V and 3 bases at J, with 7 bases between the two ends. The CDR3 is 12 amino acids. Germline V lookup: CDR1 KGHSH, CDR2 LQKENI. The CDR3: CASSAGDYGYTF. CDR3 nucleotides: TGTGCCAGCTCAGCAGGGGACTATGGCTACACCTTC.

V is TRBV18 and J is TRBJ1-1; D uncertain. The CDR3 has 13 amino acids. Germline V gene lookup returns CDR1 KGHSH and CDR2 LQKENI. With 0 bases removed from V and 4 bases from J, the gap between germline ends came to 6 bases. This CDR3 is CASSPPFPTEAFF. DNA of the CDR3: TGTGCCAGCTCACCACCTTTCCCCACTGAAGCTTTCTTT.

The rearrangement joins TRBV11-2 to TRBJ1-5, with D tentatively TRBD1 (5 bases). This CDR3 spans 13 amino acids. Germline V CDR1 and CDR2: SGHAT, FQNNGV. Trimming removed 1 base at V and 5 bases at J, with 6 bases between. In nucleotides, the CDR3 is TGTGCCAGCAGCTTAGTCAGGGATCAGCCCCAGCATTTT. Translation gives CASSLVRDQPQHF. Full variable domain (missing parts from reference TRBV11-2 and TRBJ1-5): EAGVAQSPRYKIIEKRQSVAFWCNPISGHATLYWYQQILGQGPKLLIQFQNNGVVDDSQLPKDRFSAERLKGVDSTLKIQPAKLEDSAVYLCASSLVRDQPQHFGDGTRLSIL.

The V gene is TRBV6-2 or TRBV6-3, the J gene TRBJ2-7; 8 positions agree with TRBD1. The CDR3 has 17 amino acids. Unmatched junction bases numbered 11, after V lost 2 bases and J lost 2 bases. Germline loops: CDR1 MNHEY, CDR2 SVGEGT. Here the CDR3 DNA reads TGTGCCAGCAGTTACCACGACAGGGGCACGAGAACCTACGAGCAGTACTTC. The encoded protein is CASSYHDRGTRTYEQYF.

This clone was seen only once. The genes are TRBV10-3 and TRBJ2-7, with 12 bases fitting TRBD2. Per germline, CDR1 ENHRY and CDR2 SYGVKD. The V and J ends lost 2 bases and 3 bases, in that order; junction bases with no gene match: 2. CDR3 length: 15 residues. Here the CDR3 DNA reads TGTGCCATCAGTGAGACGGGACTAGCGGGCTACGAGCAGTACTTC. It encodes CAISETGLAGYEQYF.